This TCR beta chain came from a study of graft-versus-host responses after intestinal transplantation. Study background: Recipients uniformly received anti-thymocyte globulin induction, followed by tacrolimus and steroids for approximately 3 years.

This clone showed up just a few times. Overall study findings and caveats: Detection of GvH clones occurred in recipient marrow, and some had their first appearance in ileum or blood.

Here immunoSEQ multiplex PCR was the method, and the copy in TCRdb shows in-frame clones only, minus some. The repertoire holds about 10,000 clones, with approximately 31% as singletons. This receptor was obtained from a human patient who was an organ donor for intestinal transplantation. Sample: alloreactive CD4+ T cells from a mixed lymphocyte reaction culture, taken before transplantation. Subset of the sample: CFSE-low proliferating T cells sorted from approximately 6-day pre-transplant mixed lymphocyte reaction (GvH or HvG direction).

In DNA, the CDR3 is TGCGCCAGCAGCCCTCTAGCGGGGGCGACCACCGGGGAGCTGTTTTTT. Its protein is CASSPLAGATTGELFF. The chain carries TRBV4-3 and TRBJ2-2, with 10 nucleotides matching TRBD2. In germline, CDR1 is LGHNA, CDR2 YSLEER. J gave up 4 bases and V 4 bases, and 6 bases lay outside the gene matches. The CDR3 covers 16 residues.